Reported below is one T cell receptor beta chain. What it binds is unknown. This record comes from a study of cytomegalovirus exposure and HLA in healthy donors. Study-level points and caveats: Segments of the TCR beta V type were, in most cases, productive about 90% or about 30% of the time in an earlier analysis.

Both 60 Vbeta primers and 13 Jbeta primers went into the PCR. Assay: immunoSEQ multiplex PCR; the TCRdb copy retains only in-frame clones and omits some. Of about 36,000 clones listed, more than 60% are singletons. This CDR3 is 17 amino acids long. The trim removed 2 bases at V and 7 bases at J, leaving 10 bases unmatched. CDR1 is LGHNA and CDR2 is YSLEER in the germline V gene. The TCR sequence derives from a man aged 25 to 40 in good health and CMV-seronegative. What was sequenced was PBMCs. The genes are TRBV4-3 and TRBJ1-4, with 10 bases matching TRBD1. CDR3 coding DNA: TGCGCCAGCAGCCAACCCCGGGGAGGGACAGGGGTTGAAAAACTGTTTTTT. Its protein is CASSQPRGGTGVEKLFF.